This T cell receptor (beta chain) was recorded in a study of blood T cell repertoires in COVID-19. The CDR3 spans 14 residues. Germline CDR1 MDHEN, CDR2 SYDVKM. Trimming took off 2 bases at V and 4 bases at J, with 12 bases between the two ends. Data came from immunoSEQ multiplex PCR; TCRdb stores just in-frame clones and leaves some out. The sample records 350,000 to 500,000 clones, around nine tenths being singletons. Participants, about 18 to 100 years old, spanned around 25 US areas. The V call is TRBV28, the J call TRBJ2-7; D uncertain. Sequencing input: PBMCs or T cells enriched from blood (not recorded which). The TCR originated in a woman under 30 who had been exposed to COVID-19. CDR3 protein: CASSLVGPNYEQYF. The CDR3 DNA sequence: TGTGCCAGCAGTTTAGTGGGCCCAAATTACGAGCAGTACTTC.